The 24 T cell receptor beta chains below were found in one sample sequenced in a study of shared clonotypes between healthy human individuals. Some clones are missing from TCRdb's copy, which holds only in-frame ones; the method was immunoSEQ multiplex PCR. The repertoire has more than 2,000,000 clones, about 92% of them found once; the top ten carry under 0.45%. The sample comprised naive CD4+ T cells from PBMCs. Subset meaning: CD45RA+ positively selected. The source of these receptors is a man younger than 35 in good health. Some clones in this sample may be carry-over from other donors' samples.

J is TRBJ1-1 and V is TRBV7-9; no reliable D call. V was trimmed by 4 bases and J by 2 bases, leaving 14 bases between them. The CDR3 sequence is 15 residues long. Per germline, CDR1 SEHNR and CDR2 FQNEAQ (reference sequence). As DNA, the CDR3 is TGTGCCAGCAGCTCCCCCAATTTAGATAACACTGAAGCTTTCTTT. As protein: CASSSPNLDNTEAFF.

For this clone: Other DNA sequences in this sample translate to the same CDR3. The chain couples TRBV7-2 to TRBJ2-7; 7 bases fit TRBD1. V trimming: 1 base; J trimming: 3 bases; junction bases outside the gene matches: 6. CDR1 is SGHTA, CDR2 FQGNSA, per germline. The CDR3 sequence is 15 residues long. The CDR3 loop reads CASSLDRGPLYEQYF. CDR3 coding DNA: TGTGCCAGCAGCTTAGATAGGGGGCCCCTCTACGAGCAGTACTTC.

The chain links TRBV10-3 to TRBJ2-7; D is undetermined. In germline, CDR1 is ENHRY, CDR2 SYGVKD. The CDR3 has 10 amino acids. The ends were cut back, 11 bases at V and 6 bases at J, with 11 bases in the middle. The CDR3 protein is CALVAAEQYF. CDR3 coding DNA: TGTGCCTTGGTGGCAGCCGAGCAGTACTTC.

The rearrangement joins TRBV5-6 to TRBJ2-5, with 7 positions matching TRBD1. Germline V gives CDR1 SGHDT, CDR2 YYEEEE. The length of the CDR3 is 13 residues. Unmatched junction bases numbered 2, after V lost 2 bases and J lost 4 bases. CDR3 amino acids: CASSLRQGETQYF. CDR3 nucleotide sequence: TGTGCCAGCAGCTTAAGACAGGGAGAGACCCAGTACTTC.

The J gene is TRBJ1-2, the V gene TRBV4-1; D is ambiguous. Trimming removed 0 bases at V and 8 bases at J, with 13 bases between. This CDR3 spans 14 amino acids. The germline V gene has CDR1 MGHRA and CDR2 YSYEKL. CDR3 residues: CASSQEYTRPGYTF. The CDR3 DNA sequence: TGCGCCAGCAGCCAAGAATACACCCGCCCGGGCTACACCTTC.

The chain couples TRBV7-9 to TRBJ1-1; TRBD1 might be the D (5 bases). V lost 5 bases and J lost 7, with 11 bases in between. This CDR3 region has 12 residues. The V gene's germline CDR1 is SEHNR and CDR2 FQNEAQ (reference sequence). In DNA, the CDR3 is TGTGCCAGCAGCCTCGGGGGGAGTGAAGCTTTCTTT. Its protein product is CASSLGGSEAFF.

This clone has only one observation. J is TRBJ2-7 and V is TRBV30, with a possible D match to TRBD2 (6 bases). V was cut by 5 bases and J by 0 bases, with 17 bases left in between. The CDR3 is 15 residues long. Germline assignment: CDR1 GTSNPN and CDR2 SVGIG (reference sequence). The CDR3 spells CAWGTGTRRSYEQYF. The CDR3, as DNA: TGTGCCTGGGGCACCGGGACTCGTCGCTCCTACGAGCAGTACTTC.

This chain joins TRBV4-3 and TRBJ1-5, with unresolved D. Deletions cut 0 bases from V and 11 bases from J, with 17 bases between. Germline V gene data show CDR1 as LGHNA and CDR2 as YSLEER. The CDR3 extends over 15 amino acids. The CDR3 protein is CASSQDLGPGIAQHF. For the CDR3, the DNA is TGCGCCAGCAGCCAAGATCTCGGCCCGGGTATTGCCCAGCATTTT.

The rearrangement links TRBV18 to TRBJ1-2, with a tentative D call TRBD1 (6 bases). In germline, CDR1 is KGHSH, CDR2 LQKENI. The CDR3 has 16 residues. The V end lost 3 bases, the J end lost 7 bases, and 21 bases lay between the germline ends. This CDR3 is CASSPTTVGGGGGYTF. CDR3 nucleotides: TGTGCCAGCTCACCTACGACCGTAGGGGGAGGAGGTGGCTACACCTTC.

The rearrangement joins TRBV29-1 to TRBJ1-1, with unresolved D. CDR1 is SQVTM and CDR2 is ANQGSEA in the germline V gene. The CDR3 covers 11 residues. V was clipped by 6 bases and J by 1 base, with 6 bases between them. The chain's CDR3 is CSVMENTEAFF. The CDR3 DNA sequence: TGCAGCGTCATGGAGAACACTGAAGCTTTCTTT.

The chain recombines TRBV10-3 with TRBJ1-2; possibly TRBD1 for D (6 bases). V lost 3 bases, J lost 8 bases, and 10 bases lay in between. The V gene's germline CDR1 is ENHRY and CDR2 SYGVKD. This CDR3 has 12 amino acids. The CDR3 here is CAISDRGLGYTF. Here the CDR3 DNA reads TGTGCCATCAGTGACAGGGGTCTAGGCTACACCTTC.

V is TRBV28 and J is TRBJ2-7, with 7 bases that match TRBD1. V trimming: 7 bases; J trimming: 0 bases; junction bases outside the gene matches: 6. Per germline, CDR1 MDHEN and CDR2 SYDVKM. The CDR3 is 14 amino acids. In DNA form, the CDR3 reads TGTGCCAGCAAACGGACAGGTTCCTCCTACGAGCAGTACTTC. It yields the protein CASKRTGSSYEQYF.

In DNA form, the CDR3 reads TGTGCCACCAGCAGATCGGGACTGGGGGTATTCTACGAGCAGTACTTC. As protein: CATSRSGLGVFYEQYF. The rearrangement joins TRBV15 to TRBJ2-7, with a tentative D call TRBD2 (6 bases). The germline CDR1 and CDR2 sequences are LNHNV and YYDKDF (reference sequence). The CDR3 consists of 16 residues. Between the trimmed V and J ends, which lost 2 bases and 3 bases, there was a span of 17 bases. The full variable domain, with the rest looked up from reference TRBV15 and TRBJ2-7, is DAMVIQNPRYQVTQFGKPVTLSCSQTLNHNVMYWYQQKSSQAPKLLFHYYDKDFNNEADTPDNFQSRRPNTSFCFLDIRSPGLGDTAMYLCATSRSGLGVFYEQYFGPGTRLTVT.

About this clone: Other DNA sequences in this sample translate to the same CDR3. This chain connects TRBV5-1 to TRBJ2-7, with D tentatively TRBD1 or TRBD2 (5 bases each). Trimming cost V 2 bases and J 0 bases, with 9 bases left between them. The germline V gene has CDR1 SGHRS and CDR2 YFSETQ. CDR3 size: 14 residues. CDR3 sequence (DNA): TGCGCCAGCAGCTTTGCAGGGAGCTCCTACGAGCAGTACTTC. Translation: CASSFAGSSYEQYF.

The V and J genes are TRBV5-1 and TRBJ2-5; D is perhaps TRBD1 (7 bases). Trimming pared 4 bases from V and 2 bases from J, leaving 12 bases between. CDR1 is SGHRS, CDR2 YFSETQ, per germline. This CDR3 spans 14 amino acids. The CDR3 DNA sequence: TGCGCCAGCAGCACACAGGGGAGGCAAGAGACCCAGTACTTC. Translating gives CASSTQGRQETQYF.

This rearrangement joins TRBV7-9 to TRBJ2-6, with 12 nucleotides matching TRBD2. This CDR3 is built from 19 residues. After removal of 2 bases from V and 0 bases from J, the junction contained 5 bases not matched to a gene. Germline V gene data show CDR1 as SEHNR and CDR2 as FQNEAQ (reference sequence). CDR3 nucleotides: TGTGCCAGCAGCTTATCCCGACTAGCGGGAGACTCTGGGGCCAACGTCCTGACTTTC. Translating it yields CASSLSRLAGDSGANVLTF. Based on the CDR3 plus reference TRBV7-9 and TRBJ2-6, the full variable domain is DTGVSQNPRHKITKRGQNVTFRCDPISEHNRLYWYRQTLGQGPEFLTYFQNEAQLEKSRLLSDRFSAERPKGSFSTLEIQRTEQGDSAMYLCASSLSRLAGDSGANVLTFGAGSRLTVL.

The gene calls are TRBV11-3 and TRBJ2-1; unclear D gene. This CDR3 contains 15 residues. Germline V gene lookup returns CDR1 SGHNT and CDR2 YENEEA. V lost 0 bases to trimming and J lost 6 bases, with 12 bases between them. Written as DNA, the CDR3 is TGTGCCAGCAGCTTAGAGTTAACGGAGCGCAATGAGCAGTTCTTC. Encoded protein: CASSLELTERNEQFF.

The chain carries TRBV7-2 and TRBJ1-2; D unresolved. In germline, CDR1 is SGHTA, CDR2 FQGNSA. V dropped 5 bases and J dropped 1 base, with 5 bases sitting between them. CDR3 length: 12 residues. Here the CDR3 DNA reads TGTGCCAGCAGCGGGATTAACTATGGCTACACCTTC. It encodes CASSGINYGYTF. Full variable domain (remainder filled in from reference TRBV7-2 and TRBJ1-2): GAGVSQSPSNKVTEKGKDVELRCDPISGHTALYWYRQSLGQGLEFLIYFQGNSAPDKSGLPSDRFSAERTGGSVSTLTIQRTQQEDSAVYLCASSGINYGYTFGSGTRLTVV.

The V gene is TRBV19, the J gene TRBJ1-2, with 8 bases identical to TRBD1. V gave up 3 bases and J gave up 8 bases; unmatched junction bases: 8. From germline, CDR1 is LNHDA and CDR2 SQIVND (reference sequence). The CDR3 loop spans 14 amino acids. CDR3 sequence: CASSITGGPEGYTF. The CDR3 DNA reads TGTGCCAGTAGTATCACAGGGGGTCCTGAGGGCTACACCTTC.

The chain combines TRBV7-8 with TRBJ2-6; D call uncertain. V was pared by 3 bases and J by 0 bases, with 3 bases between. Germline values: CDR1 SGHVS, CDR2 FQNEAQ. The CDR3 totals 14 residues. Written as DNA, the CDR3 is TGTGCCAGCAGCTTCGGCTCTGGGGCCAACGTCCTGACTTTC. It translates to CASSFGSGANVLTF.

The chain carries TRBV9 and TRBJ2-7; D is uncertain. This CDR3 contains 14 residues. Trimming took off 4 bases at V and 5 bases at J, with 16 bases between the two ends. CDR1 and CDR2 (germline): SGDLS, YYNGEE. Here the CDR3 DNA reads TGTGCCAGCAGCCCACGCCCGAGGACGAACGAGCAGTACTTC. Translation: CASSPRPRTNEQYF.

This chain links TRBV28 with TRBJ1-2, with D perhaps matching TRBD1 (5 bases). Trimming removed 8 bases from V and 3 bases from J, with 13 bases in between. Germline V gene sequence: CDR1 MDHEN, CDR2 SYDVKM. This CDR3 contains 13 residues. For the CDR3, the DNA is TGTGCCAGCCGCCCGGGACCCCACTATGGCTACACCTTC. Amino acids: CASRPGPHYGYTF.

This chain uses TRBV19 with TRBJ1-1; 7 bases are a match to TRBD1. From germline, CDR1 is LNHDA and CDR2 SQIVND (reference sequence). CDR3 length: 14 amino acids. V trimming: 4 bases; J trimming: 9 bases; junction bases outside the gene matches: 11. CDR3 sequence (DNA): TGTGCCAGTAGTACTCCCTCGGACAGGTTTAAAGCTTTCTTT. Translating it yields CASSTPSDRFKAFF.

J is TRBJ2-1 and V is TRBV5-1, with 9 bases fitting TRBD2. This CDR3 region has 13 residues. V trimming: 4 bases; J trimming: 6 bases; junction bases outside the gene matches: 2. The germline V gene encodes CDR1 SGHRS and CDR2 YFSETQ. CDR3 DNA sequence: TGCGCCAGCAGCAATAGCGGGGGCAATGAGCAGTTCTTC. The encoded protein is CASSNSGGNEQFF.